These 5 T cell receptor beta chains were sequenced from one sample in a study of T cell changes during pregnancy in multiple sclerosis. The protocol was immunoSEQ multiplex PCR, while the TCRdb copy is restricted to in-frame clones and leaves out a portion. The sample shows approximately 70,000 clones, approximately 95% of them seen only once. The sequenced sample was CD4+ T cells from peripheral blood mononuclear cells, obtained after pregnancy. The receptors come from a female donor with multiple sclerosis, enrolled in a pregnancy study.

This rearrangement joins TRBV10-3 to TRBJ1-4; D not certain. The CDR3 length is 12 residues. Germline V gene sequence: CDR1 ENHRY, CDR2 SYGVKD. Between the trimmed V and J ends, which lost 5 bases and 8 bases, there was a span of 9 bases. The chain's CDR3 is CAISPGREKLFF. The CDR3 bases are TGTGCCATCAGTCCGGGTCGGGAAAAACTGTTTTTT.

This rearrangement joins TRBV6-5 to TRBJ2-7; 7 nucleotides agree with TRBD1. The germline V gene encodes CDR1 MNHEY and CDR2 SVGAGI. J was trimmed by 4 bases and V by 2 bases; bases with no gene match: 5. The CDR3 has 14 residues. CDR3 loop: CASSYDRDDYEQYF. As DNA, the CDR3 is TGTGCCAGCAGTTACGACAGGGATGATTACGAGCAGTACTTC.

The chain links TRBV2 to TRBJ1-5; D perhaps matches TRBD1 (6 bases). Trimming cost V 6 bases and J 4 bases, with 16 bases left between them. The CDR3 contains 15 residues. Germline CDR1 reads SNHLY; CDR2 reads FYNNEI. CDR3 sequence: CASRQNRAINQPQHF. CDR3 nucleotide sequence: TGTGCCAGCAGGCAGAACAGGGCAATAAATCAGCCCCAGCATTTT.

The J gene is TRBJ2-3, the V gene TRBV28; D gene unclear. The V and J ends lost 6 bases and 4 bases respectively, with 17 bases between them. There are 15 residues in the CDR3. Germline V gene lookup returns CDR1 MDHEN and CDR2 SYDVKM. The DNA for the CDR3 is TGTGCCAGCAGGCTCCCGAGTCCTTCCTCAGATACGCAGTATTTT. Residues: CASRLPSPSSDTQYF.

This rearrangement joins TRBV7-9 to TRBJ1-3; maybe TRBD1 (5 bases). V lost 6 bases, J lost 1 base, and 10 bases lay in between. CDR3 size: 14 residues. In germline, CDR1 is SEHNR, CDR2 FQNEAQ (reference sequence). The CDR3 loop reads CASSYPGSGNTIYF. The CDR3 bases are TGTGCCAGCAGTTATCCAGGGTCTGGAAACACCATATATTTT.